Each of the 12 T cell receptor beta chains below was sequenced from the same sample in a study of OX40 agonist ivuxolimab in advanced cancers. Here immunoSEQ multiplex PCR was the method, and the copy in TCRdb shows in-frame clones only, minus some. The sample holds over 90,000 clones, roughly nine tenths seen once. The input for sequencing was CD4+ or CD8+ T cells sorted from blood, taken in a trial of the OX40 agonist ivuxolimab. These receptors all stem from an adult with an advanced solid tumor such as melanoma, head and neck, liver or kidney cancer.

The CDR3 reads CASGLGLAIYEQYF. Written as DNA, the CDR3 is TGTGCCAGCGGGCTCGGGCTGGCTATCTACGAGCAGTACTTC. The J gene is TRBJ2-7, the V gene TRBV27; D remains unclear. This CDR3 comprises 14 residues. Germline loops: CDR1 MNHEY, CDR2 SMNVEV (reference sequence). V was cut by 8 bases and J by 3 bases, with 17 bases left in between.

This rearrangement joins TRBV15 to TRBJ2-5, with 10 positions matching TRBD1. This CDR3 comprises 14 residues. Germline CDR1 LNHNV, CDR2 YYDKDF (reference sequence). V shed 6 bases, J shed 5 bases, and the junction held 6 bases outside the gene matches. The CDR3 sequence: CATRRTGGAETQYF. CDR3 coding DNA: TGTGCCACCAGGCGGACAGGGGGTGCGGAGACCCAGTACTTC. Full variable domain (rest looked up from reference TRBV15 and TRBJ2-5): DAMVIQNPRYQVTQFGKPVTLSCSQTLNHNVMYWYQQKSSQAPKLLFHYYDKDFNNEADTPDNFQSRRPNTSFCFLDIRSPGLGDTAMYLCATRRTGGAETQYFGPGTRLLVL.

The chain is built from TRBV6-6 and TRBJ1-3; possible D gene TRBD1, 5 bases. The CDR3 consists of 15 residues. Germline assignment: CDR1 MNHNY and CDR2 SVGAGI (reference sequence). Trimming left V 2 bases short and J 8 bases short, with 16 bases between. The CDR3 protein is CASSYPGTPADTIYF. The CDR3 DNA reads TGTGCCAGCAGTTACCCCGGGACCCCGGCCGACACCATATATTTT.

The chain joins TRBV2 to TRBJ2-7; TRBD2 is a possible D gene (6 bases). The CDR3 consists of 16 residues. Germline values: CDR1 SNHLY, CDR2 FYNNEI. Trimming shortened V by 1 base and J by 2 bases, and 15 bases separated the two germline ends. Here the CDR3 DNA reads TGTGCCAGCAGTGAAGGGAAGGGCAGGGAGGCCTACGAGCAGTACTTC. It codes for CASSEGKGREAYEQYF. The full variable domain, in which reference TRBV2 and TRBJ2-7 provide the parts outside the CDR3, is EPEVTQTPSHQVTQMGQEVILRCVPISNHLYFYWYRQILGQKVEFLVSFYNNEISEKSEIFDDQFSVERPDGSNFTLKIRSTKLEDSAMYFCASSEGKGREAYEQYFGPGTRLTVT.

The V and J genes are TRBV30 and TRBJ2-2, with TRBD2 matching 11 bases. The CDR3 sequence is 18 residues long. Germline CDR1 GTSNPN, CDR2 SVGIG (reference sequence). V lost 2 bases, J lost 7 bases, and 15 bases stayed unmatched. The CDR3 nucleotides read TGTGCCTGGAGTAATTGGTTAGCGGGAGGGCCGGGGAGCGGGGAGCTGTTTTTT. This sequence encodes CAWSNWLAGGPGSGELFF.

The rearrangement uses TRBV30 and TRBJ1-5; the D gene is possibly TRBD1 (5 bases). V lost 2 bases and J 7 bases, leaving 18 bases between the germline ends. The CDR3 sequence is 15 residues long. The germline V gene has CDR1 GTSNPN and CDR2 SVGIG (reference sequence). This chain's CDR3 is CAWSPGTPGGQPQHF. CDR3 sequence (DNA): TGTGCCTGGAGTCCCGGGACCCCAGGTGGACAGCCCCAGCATTTT.

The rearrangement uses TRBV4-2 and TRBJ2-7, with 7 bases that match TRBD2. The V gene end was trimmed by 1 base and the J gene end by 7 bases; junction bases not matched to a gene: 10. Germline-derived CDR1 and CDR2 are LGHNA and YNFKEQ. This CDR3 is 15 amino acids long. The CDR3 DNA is TGTGCCAGCAGCCAAGTGATAGCGGGTGAGGGTGAGCAGTACTTC. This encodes CASSQVIAGEGEQYF.

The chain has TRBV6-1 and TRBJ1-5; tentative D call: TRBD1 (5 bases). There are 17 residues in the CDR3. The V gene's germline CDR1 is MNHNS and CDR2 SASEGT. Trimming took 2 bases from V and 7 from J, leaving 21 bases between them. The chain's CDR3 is CASSEMGGQGLGQPQHF. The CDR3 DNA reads TGTGCCAGCAGTGAAATGGGTGGGCAGGGATTGGGACAGCCCCAGCATTTT.

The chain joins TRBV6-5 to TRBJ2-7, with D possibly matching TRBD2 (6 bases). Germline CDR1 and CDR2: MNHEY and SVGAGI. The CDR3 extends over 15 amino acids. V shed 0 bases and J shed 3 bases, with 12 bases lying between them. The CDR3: CASSYSGRGNYEQYF. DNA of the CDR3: TGTGCCAGCAGTTACTCGGGTCGCGGGAACTACGAGCAGTACTTC.

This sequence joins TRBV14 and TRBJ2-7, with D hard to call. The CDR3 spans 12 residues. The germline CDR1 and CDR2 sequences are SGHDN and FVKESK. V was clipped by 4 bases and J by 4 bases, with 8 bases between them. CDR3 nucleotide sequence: TGTGCCAGCAGCCCTCTCGGGTACGAGCAGTACTTC. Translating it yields CASSPLGYEQYF.

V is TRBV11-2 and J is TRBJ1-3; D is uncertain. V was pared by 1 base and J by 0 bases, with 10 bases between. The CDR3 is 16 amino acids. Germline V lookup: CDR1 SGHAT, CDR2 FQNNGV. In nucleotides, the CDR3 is TGTGCCAGCAGCTTAGTAGGCCCTCACTCTGGAAACACCATATATTTT. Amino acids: CASSLVGPHSGNTIYF.

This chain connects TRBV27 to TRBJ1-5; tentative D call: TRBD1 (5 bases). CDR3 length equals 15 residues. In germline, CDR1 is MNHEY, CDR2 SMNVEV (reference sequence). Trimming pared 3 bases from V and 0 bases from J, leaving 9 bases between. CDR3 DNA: TGTGCCAGCAGTTTGACAGCTGATAGCAATCAGCCCCAGCATTTT. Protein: CASSLTADSNQPQHF.